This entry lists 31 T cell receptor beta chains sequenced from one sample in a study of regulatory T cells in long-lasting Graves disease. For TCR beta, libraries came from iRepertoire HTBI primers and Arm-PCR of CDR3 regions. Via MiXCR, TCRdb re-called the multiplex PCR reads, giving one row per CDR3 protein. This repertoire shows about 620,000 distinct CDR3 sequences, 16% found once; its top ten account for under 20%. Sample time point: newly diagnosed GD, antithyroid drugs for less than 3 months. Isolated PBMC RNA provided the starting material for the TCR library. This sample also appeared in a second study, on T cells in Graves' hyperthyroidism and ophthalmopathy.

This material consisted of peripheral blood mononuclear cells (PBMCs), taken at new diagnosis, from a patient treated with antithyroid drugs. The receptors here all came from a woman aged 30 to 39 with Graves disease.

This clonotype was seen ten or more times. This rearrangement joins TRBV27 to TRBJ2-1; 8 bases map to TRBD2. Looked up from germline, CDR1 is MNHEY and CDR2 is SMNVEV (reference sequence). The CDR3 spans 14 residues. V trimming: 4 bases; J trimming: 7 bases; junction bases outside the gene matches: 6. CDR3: CASSYREGRNEQFF. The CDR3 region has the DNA TGTGCCAGCAGTTACCGGGAGGGCCGTAATGAGCAGTTCTTC.

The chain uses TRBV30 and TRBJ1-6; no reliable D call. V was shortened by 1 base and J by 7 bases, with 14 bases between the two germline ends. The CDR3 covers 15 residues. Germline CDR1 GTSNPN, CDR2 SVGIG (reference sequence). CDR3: CAWSAGPTENSPLHF. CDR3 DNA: TGTGCCTGGAGTGCTGGGCCAACTGAGAATTCACCCCTCCACTTT.

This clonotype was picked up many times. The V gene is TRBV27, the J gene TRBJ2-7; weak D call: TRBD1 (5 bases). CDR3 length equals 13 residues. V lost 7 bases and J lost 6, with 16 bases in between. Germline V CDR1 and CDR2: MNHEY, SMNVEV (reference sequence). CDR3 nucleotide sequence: TGTGCCAGCACTGGCAGGGTATTTGGCGAGCAGTACTTC. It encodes CASTGRVFGEQYF.

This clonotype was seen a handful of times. The CDR3 sequence: CASRLTQGETQYF. The CDR3 DNA follows: TGTGCCAGCAGACTGACGCAAGGGGAGACCCAGTACTTC. The V gene is TRBV2, the J gene TRBJ2-5; D is undetermined. This CDR3 region has 13 residues. The V gene lost 6 bases and the J gene lost 5 bases, with 13 bases spanning the gap. Germline lookup yields CDR1 SNHLY and CDR2 FYNNEI.

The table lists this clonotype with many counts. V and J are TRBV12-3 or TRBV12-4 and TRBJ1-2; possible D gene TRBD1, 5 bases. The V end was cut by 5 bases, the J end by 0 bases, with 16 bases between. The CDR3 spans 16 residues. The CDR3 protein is CASSPGRGDPNYGYTF. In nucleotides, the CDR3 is TGTGCCAGCAGTCCCGGCCGGGGGGACCCTAACTATGGCTACACCTTC.

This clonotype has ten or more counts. The CDR3 DNA reads as TGTGCCAGCAGCTTAGGAATAGCGGGAGTTGCCGGGGAGCTGTTTTTT. Its translation: CASSLGIAGVAGELFF. The chain is built from TRBV7-9 and TRBJ2-2, with TRBD2 matching 9 bases. This CDR3 is built from 16 residues. CDR1 is SEHNR and CDR2 is FQNEAQ in the germline V gene (reference sequence). J was trimmed by 6 bases and V by 1 base; bases with no gene match: 6.

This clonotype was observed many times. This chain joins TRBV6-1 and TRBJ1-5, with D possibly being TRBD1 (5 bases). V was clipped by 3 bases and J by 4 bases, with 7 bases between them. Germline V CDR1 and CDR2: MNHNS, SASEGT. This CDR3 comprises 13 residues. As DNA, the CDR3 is TGTGCCAGCAGTGATGAGGGGAATCAGCCCCAGCATTTT. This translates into CASSDEGNQPQHF.

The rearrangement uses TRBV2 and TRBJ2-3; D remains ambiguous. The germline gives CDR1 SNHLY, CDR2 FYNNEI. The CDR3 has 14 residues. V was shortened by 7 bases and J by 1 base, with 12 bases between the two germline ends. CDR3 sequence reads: CASNQLWGTDTQYF. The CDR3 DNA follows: TGTGCCAGCAATCAGTTATGGGGCACAGATACGCAGTATTTT.

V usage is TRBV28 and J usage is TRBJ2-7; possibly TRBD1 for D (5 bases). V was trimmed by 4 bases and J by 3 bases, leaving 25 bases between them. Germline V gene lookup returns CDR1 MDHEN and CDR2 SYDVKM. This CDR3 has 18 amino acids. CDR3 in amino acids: CASSYRTETEKNHYEQYF. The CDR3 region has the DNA TGTGCCAGCAGTTATCGCACAGAGACAGAAAAGAATCACTACGAGCAGTACTTC.

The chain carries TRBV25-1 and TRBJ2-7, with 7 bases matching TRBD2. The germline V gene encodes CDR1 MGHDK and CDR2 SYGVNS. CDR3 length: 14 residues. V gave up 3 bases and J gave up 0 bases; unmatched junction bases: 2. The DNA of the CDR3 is TGTGCCAGCAGTGACGGCGGGAGCTCCTACGAGCAGTACTTC. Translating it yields CASSDGGSSYEQYF.

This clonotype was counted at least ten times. The CDR3 loop reads CASSLRVGQDTQYF. The CDR3 DNA is TGCGCCAGCAGCCTGAGAGTGGGACAGGATACGCAGTATTTT. The chain recombines TRBV5-1 with TRBJ2-3, with 7 bases identical to TRBD1. The V and J ends lost 4 bases and 6 bases, in that order; junction bases with no gene match: 8. The CDR3 totals 14 residues. Germline CDR1 SGHRS, CDR2 YFSETQ.

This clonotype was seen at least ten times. For the CDR3, the DNA is TGCAGCGTTCGTTTAGGGAGCTCCTACAATGAGCAGTTCTTC. This codes for CSVRLGSSYNEQFF. The V gene is TRBV29-1, the J gene TRBJ2-1, with D perhaps matching TRBD2 (5 bases). This CDR3 has 14 residues. Trimming shortened V by 5 bases and J by 0 bases, and 11 bases separated the two germline ends. The germline CDR1 and CDR2 sequences are SQVTM and ANQGSEA.

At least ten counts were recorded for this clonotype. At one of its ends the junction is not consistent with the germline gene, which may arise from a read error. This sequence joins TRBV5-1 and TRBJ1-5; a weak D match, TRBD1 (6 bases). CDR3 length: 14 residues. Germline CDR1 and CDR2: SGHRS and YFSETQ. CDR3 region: CASSLRGNDQPQHF. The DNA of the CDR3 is TGTGCCAGCAGTTTAAGGGGGAACGATCAGCCCCAGCATTTT.

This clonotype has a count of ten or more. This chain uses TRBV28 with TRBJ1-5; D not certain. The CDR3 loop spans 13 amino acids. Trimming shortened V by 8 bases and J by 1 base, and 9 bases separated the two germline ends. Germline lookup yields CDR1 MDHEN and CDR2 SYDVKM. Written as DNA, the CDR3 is TGTGCCAGCCGCGTCGTGAGCAATCAGCCCCAGCATTTT. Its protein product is CASRVVSNQPQHF. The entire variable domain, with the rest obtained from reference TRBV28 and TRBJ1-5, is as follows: DVKVTQSSRYLVKRTGEKVFLECVQDMDHENMFWYRQDPGLGLRLIYFSYDVKMKEKGDIPEGYSVSREKKERFSLILESASTNQTSMYLCASRVVSNQPQHFGDGTRLSIL.

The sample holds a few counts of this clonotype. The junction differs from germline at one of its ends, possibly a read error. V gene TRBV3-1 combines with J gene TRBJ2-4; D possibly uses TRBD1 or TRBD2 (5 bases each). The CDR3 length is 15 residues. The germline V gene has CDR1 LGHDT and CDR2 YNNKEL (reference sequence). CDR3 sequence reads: CASSPIGGAQNIQYF. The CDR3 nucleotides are TGTGCCAGCAGCCCCATTGGGGGAGCCCAAAACATTCAGTACTTC.

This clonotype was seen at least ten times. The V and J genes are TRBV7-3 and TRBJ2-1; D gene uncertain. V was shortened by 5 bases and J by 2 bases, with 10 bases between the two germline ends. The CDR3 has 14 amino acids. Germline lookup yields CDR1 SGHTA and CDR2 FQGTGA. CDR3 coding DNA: TGTGCCAGCAGCCGTCACAGTGCCTACAATGAGCAGTTCTTC. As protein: CASSRHSAYNEQFF.

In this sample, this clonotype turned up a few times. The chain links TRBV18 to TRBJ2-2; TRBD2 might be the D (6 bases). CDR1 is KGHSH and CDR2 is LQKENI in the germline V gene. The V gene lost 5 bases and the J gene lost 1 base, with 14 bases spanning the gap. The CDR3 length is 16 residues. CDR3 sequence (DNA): TGTGCCAGCTCAGCGGGGAAGGACCGGAACACCGGGGAGCTGTTTTTT. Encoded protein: CASSAGKDRNTGELFF.

As DNA, the CDR3 is TGCAGCGTTGGAGGTACAGGGTACACCGGGGAGCTGTTTTTT. Translating gives CSVGGTGYTGELFF. The chain carries TRBV29-1 and TRBJ2-2; a possible D gene is TRBD1 (6 bases). V dropped 4 bases and J dropped 3 bases, with 12 bases sitting between them. The CDR3 has 14 residues. In germline, CDR1 is SQVTM, CDR2 ANQGSEA.

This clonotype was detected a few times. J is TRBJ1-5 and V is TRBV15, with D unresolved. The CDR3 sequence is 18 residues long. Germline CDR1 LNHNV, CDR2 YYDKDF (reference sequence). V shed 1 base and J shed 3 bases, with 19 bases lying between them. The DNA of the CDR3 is TGTGCCACCAGCAGAGTTAAGCGTTACGATCCCCTCAATCAGCCCCAGCATTTT. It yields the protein CATSRVKRYDPLNQPQHF.

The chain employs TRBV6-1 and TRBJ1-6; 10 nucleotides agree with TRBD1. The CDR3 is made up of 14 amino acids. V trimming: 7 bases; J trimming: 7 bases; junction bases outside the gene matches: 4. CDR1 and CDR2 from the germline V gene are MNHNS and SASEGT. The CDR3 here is CASTQGQGNSPLHF. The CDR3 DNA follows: TGTGCCAGCACCCAGGGACAGGGGAATTCACCCCTCCACTTT.

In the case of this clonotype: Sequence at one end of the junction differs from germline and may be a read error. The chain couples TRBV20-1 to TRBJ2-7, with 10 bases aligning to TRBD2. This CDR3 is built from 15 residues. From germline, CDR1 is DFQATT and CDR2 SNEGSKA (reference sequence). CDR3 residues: CSAGDSGGKSYEQYF. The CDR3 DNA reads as TGCAGTGCTGGAGATAGCGGGGGGAAATCCTACGAGCAGTACTTC.

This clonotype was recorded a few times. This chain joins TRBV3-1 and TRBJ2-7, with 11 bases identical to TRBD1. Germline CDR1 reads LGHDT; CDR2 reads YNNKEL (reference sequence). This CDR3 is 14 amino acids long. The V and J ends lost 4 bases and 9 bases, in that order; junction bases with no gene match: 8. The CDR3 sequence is CASSLGQGELGQYF. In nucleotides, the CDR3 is TGTGCCAGCAGCCTGGGACAGGGGGAGCTGGGGCAGTACTTC.

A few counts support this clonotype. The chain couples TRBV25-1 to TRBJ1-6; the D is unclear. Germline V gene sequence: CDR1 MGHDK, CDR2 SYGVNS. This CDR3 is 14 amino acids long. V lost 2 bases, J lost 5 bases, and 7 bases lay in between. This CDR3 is CASSEVTNNSPLHF. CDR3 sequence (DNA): TGTGCCAGCAGTGAAGTCACCAATAATTCACCCCTCCACTTT.

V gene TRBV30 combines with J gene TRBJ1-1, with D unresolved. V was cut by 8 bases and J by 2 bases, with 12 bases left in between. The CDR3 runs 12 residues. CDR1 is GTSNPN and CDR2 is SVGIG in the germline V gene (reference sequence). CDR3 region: CARKSTNTEAFF. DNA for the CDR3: TGTGCCCGAAAGTCAACCAACACTGAAGCTTTCTTT.

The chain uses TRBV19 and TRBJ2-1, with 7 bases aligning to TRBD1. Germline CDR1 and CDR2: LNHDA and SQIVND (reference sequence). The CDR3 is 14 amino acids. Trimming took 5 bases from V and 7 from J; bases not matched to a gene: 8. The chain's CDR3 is CASSLGTAKNEQFF. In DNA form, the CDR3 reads TGTGCCAGTAGTCTCGGGACAGCTAAGAATGAGCAGTTCTTC.

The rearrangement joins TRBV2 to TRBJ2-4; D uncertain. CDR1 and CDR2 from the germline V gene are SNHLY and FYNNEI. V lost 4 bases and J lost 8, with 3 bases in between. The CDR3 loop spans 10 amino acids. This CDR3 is CASSVDIQYF. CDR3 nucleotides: TGTGCCAGCAGTGTCGACATTCAGTACTTC.

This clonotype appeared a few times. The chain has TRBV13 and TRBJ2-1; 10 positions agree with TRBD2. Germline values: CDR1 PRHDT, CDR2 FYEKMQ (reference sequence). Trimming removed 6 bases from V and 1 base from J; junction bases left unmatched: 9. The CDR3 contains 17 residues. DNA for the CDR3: TGTGCCAGCAGGGGATTAGCGGGAGGCAAGTCCTACAATGAGCAGTTCTTC. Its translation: CASRGLAGGKSYNEQFF.

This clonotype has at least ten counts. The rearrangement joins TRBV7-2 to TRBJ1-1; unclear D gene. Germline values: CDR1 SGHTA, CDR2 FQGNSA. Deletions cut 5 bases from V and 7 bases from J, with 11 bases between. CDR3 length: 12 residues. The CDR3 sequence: CASSPRFGEAFF. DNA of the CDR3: TGTGCCAGCAGCCCCCGCTTTGGTGAAGCTTTCTTT. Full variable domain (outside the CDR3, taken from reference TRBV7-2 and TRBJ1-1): GAGVSQSPSNKVTEKGKDVELRCDPISGHTALYWYRQSLGQGLEFLIYFQGNSAPDKSGLPSDRFSAERTGGSVSTLTIQRTQQEDSAVYLCASSPRFGEAFFGQGTRLTVV.

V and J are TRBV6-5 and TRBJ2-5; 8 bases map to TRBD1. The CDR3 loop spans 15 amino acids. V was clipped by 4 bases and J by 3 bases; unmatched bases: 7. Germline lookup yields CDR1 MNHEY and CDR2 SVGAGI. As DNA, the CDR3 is TGTGCCAGCAGTTCCCCCGGGACAGGAAAAGAGACCCAGTACTTC. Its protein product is CASSSPGTGKETQYF.

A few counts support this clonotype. This chain's CDR3 is CATSGAGTVYGYTF. The CDR3 DNA is TGTGCCACCAGTGGCGCCGGGACAGTCTATGGCTACACCTTC. The V and J genes are TRBV24-1 and TRBJ1-2, with 7 positions matching TRBD1. Germline V gives CDR1 KGHDR, CDR2 SFDVKD. After removal of 5 bases from V and 4 bases from J, the junction contained 6 bases not matched to a gene. CDR3 size: 14 residues.

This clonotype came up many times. Here the CDR3 reads CASIRGRMNTEAFF. The CDR3 DNA sequence: TGTGCCAGCATTCGGGGCAGGATGAACACTGAAGCTTTCTTT. The V and J genes are TRBV28 and TRBJ1-1, with D possibly TRBD1 on 5 matching bases. This CDR3 has 14 residues. Trimming took off 7 bases at V and 0 bases at J, with 12 bases between the two ends. Germline CDR1 reads MDHEN; CDR2 reads SYDVKM.